Each of the 7 T cell receptor beta chains below was sequenced from the same sample in a study of shared clonotypes between healthy human individuals. In the naive CD8 group, cells lacked CD45RO and were positively selected for CCR7, so terminally differentiated effector memory CD45RA+ cells were left out. The data were produced by immunoSEQ multiplex PCR, yet TCRdb's version contains in-frame clones alone and is incomplete. The sample gives around 1.9 million clones, 93% of which show up once; 1.5% to 2% is in the top ten. Sequencing used naive CD8+ T cells from PBMCs. Receptors originate from a man between 18 and 29 years old in good health. Some clones in this sample may be carry-over from other donors' samples.

The genes are TRBV5-1 and TRBJ2-1; D not certain. Germline V lookup: CDR1 SGHRS, CDR2 YFSETQ. CDR3 length: 16 residues. Trimming shortened V by 1 base and J by 4 bases, and 15 bases separated the two germline ends. CDR3 DNA: TGCGCCAGCAGCTTGTCCAGTTCCGGGCCATACAATGAGCAGTTCTTC. It encodes CASSLSSSGPYNEQFF. Using reference TRBV5-1 and TRBJ2-1 for the parts outside the CDR3, the full variable domain is KAGVTQTPRYLIKTRGQQVTLSCSPISGHRSVSWYQQTPGQGLQFLFEYFSETQRNKGNFPGRFSGRQFSNSRSEMNVSTLELGDSALYLCASSLSSSGPYNEQFFGPGTRLTVL.

The CDR3 nucleotides read TGTGCCACCAGCAGTCGGGCAGGGAGGAATGAAAAACTGTTTTTT. This translates into CATSSRAGRNEKLFF. The chain combines TRBV15 with TRBJ1-4; possibly TRBD1 for D (5 bases). This CDR3 has 15 residues. The germline V gene has CDR1 LNHNV and CDR2 YYDKDF (reference sequence). V lost 3 bases to trimming and J lost 5 bases, with 13 bases between them. The complete variable domain, with remaining parts taken from reference TRBV15 and TRBJ1-4, reads DAMVIQNPRYQVTQFGKPVTLSCSQTLNHNVMYWYQQKSSQAPKLLFHYYDKDFNNEADTPDNFQSRRPNTSFCFLDIRSPGLGDTAMYLCATSSRAGRNEKLFFGSGTQLSVL.

The V call is TRBV5-4, the J call TRBJ2-7; no firm D call. Trimming cost V 0 bases and J 3 bases, with 10 bases left between them. The CDR3 extends over 14 amino acids. Germline V gene sequence: CDR1 SGHNT, CDR2 YYREEE (reference sequence). The CDR3 nucleotides read TGTGCCAGCAGCTTGGAGTCCGGAGACTACGAGCAGTACTTC. It yields the protein CASSLESGDYEQYF. Together with reference TRBV5-4 and TRBJ2-7, the CDR3 gives the full variable domain: ETGVTQSPTHLIKTRGQQVTLRCSSQSGHNTVSWYQQALGQGPQFIFQYYREEENGRGNFPPRFSGLQFPNYSSELNVNALELDDSALYLCASSLESGDYEQYFGPGTRLTVT.

This chain joins TRBV19 and TRBJ2-1; D not certain. The V gene lost 1 base and the J gene lost 8 bases, with 6 bases spanning the gap. CDR3 length: 12 amino acids. Germline V gene lookup returns CDR1 LNHDA and CDR2 SQIVND (reference sequence). Written as DNA, the CDR3 is TGTGCCAGTAGTATAGGGGATTATGAGCAGTTCTTC. It codes for CASSIGDYEQFF. The whole variable domain, remainder taken from reference TRBV19 and TRBJ2-1, is DGGITQSPKYLFRKEGQNVTLSCEQNLNHDAMYWYRQDPGQGLRLIYYSQIVNDFQKGDIAEGYSVSREKKESFPLTVTSAQKNPTAFYLCASSIGDYEQFFGPGTRLTVL.

The J gene is TRBJ2-7, the V gene TRBV4-2, with a tentative D call TRBD2 (6 bases). Germline assignment: CDR1 LGHNA and CDR2 YNFKEQ. The ends were cut back, 0 bases at V and 3 bases at J, with 15 bases in the middle. The CDR3 runs to 16 residues. CDR3 amino acids: CASSQEVGGSSYEQYF. The DNA of the CDR3 is TGTGCCAGCAGCCAAGAAGTGGGGGGAAGTAGCTACGAGCAGTACTTC.

The rearrangement joins TRBV14 to TRBJ2-7; TRBD2 aligns across 7 bases. V dropped 4 bases and J dropped 4; count of bases not matched to a gene: 10. The CDR3 consists of 15 residues. Germline V gene data show CDR1 as SGHDN and CDR2 as FVKESK. The CDR3 sequence is CASSLTLIAGYEQYF. CDR3 DNA: TGTGCCAGCAGCCTCACCCTAATAGCGGGTTACGAGCAGTACTTC.

The V gene is TRBV2, the J gene TRBJ1-4, with D maybe TRBD1 (6 bases). Between the trimmed V and J ends, which lost 8 bases and 6 bases, there was a span of 22 bases. Germline V gene lookup returns CDR1 SNHLY and CDR2 FYNNEI. The CDR3 consists of 16 residues. The CDR3 nucleotides are TGTGCCAGCCACATCTCCCGGACAGTTGGGTATGAAAAACTGTTTTTT. Its protein is CASHISRTVGYEKLFF.